This T cell receptor (beta chain) stems from a study of blood T cell repertoires in COVID-19. CDR1 and CDR2 from the germline V gene are SGHRS and YFSETQ. Trimming took off 4 bases at V and 13 bases at J, with 21 bases between the two ends. The CDR3 consists of 15 residues. Per the original methods: Scientists estimated how many nucleated cells there were by amplifying reference gene primers. Here immunoSEQ multiplex PCR was the method, and the copy in TCRdb shows in-frame clones only, minus some. The DNA gave D and trimming, while V, J and clone size come from that table. This sample has approximately 120,000 clones, with 84% found just once.

Material: peripheral blood. This receptor was obtained from a human donor in a cohort sampled during active COVID-19. The chain carries TRBV5-1 and TRBJ1-6, with D maybe TRBD1 (6 bases). CDR3 protein: CASSLQVQGQGPLHF. The CDR3 DNA is TGCGCCAGCAGCCTCCAGGTACAGGGCCAGGGTCCCCTCCACTTT.